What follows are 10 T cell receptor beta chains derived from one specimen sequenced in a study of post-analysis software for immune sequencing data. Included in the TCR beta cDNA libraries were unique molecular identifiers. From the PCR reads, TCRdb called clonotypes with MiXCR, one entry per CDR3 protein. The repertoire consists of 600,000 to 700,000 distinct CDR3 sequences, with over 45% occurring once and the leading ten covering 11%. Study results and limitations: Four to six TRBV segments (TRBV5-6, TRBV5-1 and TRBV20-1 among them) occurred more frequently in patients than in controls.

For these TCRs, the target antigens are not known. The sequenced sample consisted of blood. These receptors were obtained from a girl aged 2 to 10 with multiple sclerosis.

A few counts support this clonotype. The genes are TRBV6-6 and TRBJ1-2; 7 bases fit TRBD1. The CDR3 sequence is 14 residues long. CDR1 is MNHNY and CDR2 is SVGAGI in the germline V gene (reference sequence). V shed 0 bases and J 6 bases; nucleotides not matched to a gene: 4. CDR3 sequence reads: CASSYSRQGDGYTF. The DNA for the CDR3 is TGTGCCAGCAGTTACTCGAGACAGGGAGATGGCTACACCTTC.

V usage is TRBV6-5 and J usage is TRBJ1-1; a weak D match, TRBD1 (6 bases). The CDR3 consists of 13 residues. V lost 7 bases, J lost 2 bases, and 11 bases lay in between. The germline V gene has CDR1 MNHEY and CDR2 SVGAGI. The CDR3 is CASTGQTNTEAFF. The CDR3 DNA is TGTGCCAGCACCGGACAGACCAACACTGAAGCTTTCTTT.

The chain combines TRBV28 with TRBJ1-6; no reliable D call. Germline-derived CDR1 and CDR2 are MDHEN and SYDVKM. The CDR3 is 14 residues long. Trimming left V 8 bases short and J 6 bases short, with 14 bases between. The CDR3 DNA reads TGTGCCAGCGGAAGACATAACCCTAATTCACCCCTCCACTTT. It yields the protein CASGRHNPNSPLHF.

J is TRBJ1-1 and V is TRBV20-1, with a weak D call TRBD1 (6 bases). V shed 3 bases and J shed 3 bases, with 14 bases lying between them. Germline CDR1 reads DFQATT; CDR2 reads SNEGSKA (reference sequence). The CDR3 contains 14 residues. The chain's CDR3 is CSASLLGGDTEAFF. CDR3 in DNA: TGCAGTGCTAGCTTGTTAGGGGGGGACACTGAAGCTTTCTTT.

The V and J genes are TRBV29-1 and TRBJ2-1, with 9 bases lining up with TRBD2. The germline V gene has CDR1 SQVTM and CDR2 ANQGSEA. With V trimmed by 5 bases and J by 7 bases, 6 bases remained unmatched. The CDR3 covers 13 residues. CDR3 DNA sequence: TGCAGCGTTTCGGGACTAGCCGTTAATGAGCAGTTCTTC. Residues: CSVSGLAVNEQFF.

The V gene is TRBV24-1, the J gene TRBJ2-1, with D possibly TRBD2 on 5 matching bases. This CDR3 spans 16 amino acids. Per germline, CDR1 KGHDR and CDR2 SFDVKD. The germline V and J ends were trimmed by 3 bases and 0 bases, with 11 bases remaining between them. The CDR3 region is CATSDPDLSSYNEQFF. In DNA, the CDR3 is TGTGCCACCAGTGATCCGGACTTGAGCTCCTACAATGAGCAGTTCTTC.

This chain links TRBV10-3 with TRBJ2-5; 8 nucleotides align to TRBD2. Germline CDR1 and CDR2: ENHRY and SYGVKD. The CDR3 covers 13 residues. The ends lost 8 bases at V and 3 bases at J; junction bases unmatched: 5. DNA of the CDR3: TGTGCCATCGGCCCGCGGGGGGAAGAGACCCAGTACTTC. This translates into CAIGPRGEETQYF.

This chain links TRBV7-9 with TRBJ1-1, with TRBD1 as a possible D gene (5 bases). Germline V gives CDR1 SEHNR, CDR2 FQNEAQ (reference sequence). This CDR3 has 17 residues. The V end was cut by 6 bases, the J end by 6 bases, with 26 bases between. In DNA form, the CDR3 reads TGTGCCAGCAGTGCCCCCGGAAGGGACCCGCAGCGGGCTGAAGCTTTCTTT. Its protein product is CASSAPGRDPQRAEAFF.

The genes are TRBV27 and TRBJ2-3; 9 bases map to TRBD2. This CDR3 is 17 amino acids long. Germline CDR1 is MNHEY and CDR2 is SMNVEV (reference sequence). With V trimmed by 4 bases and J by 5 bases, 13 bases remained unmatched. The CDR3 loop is CASSSHQQGRGGDTQYF. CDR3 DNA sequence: TGTGCCAGCAGTTCCCACCAACAGGGGCGGGGGGGAGATACGCAGTATTTT.

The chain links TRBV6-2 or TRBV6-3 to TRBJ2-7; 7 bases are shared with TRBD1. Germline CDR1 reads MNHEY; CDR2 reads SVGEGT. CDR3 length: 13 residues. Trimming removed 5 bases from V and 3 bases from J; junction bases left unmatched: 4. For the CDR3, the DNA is TGTGCCAGCAGTGACGACAGGGACTACGAGCAGTACTTC. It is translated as CASSDDRDYEQYF.